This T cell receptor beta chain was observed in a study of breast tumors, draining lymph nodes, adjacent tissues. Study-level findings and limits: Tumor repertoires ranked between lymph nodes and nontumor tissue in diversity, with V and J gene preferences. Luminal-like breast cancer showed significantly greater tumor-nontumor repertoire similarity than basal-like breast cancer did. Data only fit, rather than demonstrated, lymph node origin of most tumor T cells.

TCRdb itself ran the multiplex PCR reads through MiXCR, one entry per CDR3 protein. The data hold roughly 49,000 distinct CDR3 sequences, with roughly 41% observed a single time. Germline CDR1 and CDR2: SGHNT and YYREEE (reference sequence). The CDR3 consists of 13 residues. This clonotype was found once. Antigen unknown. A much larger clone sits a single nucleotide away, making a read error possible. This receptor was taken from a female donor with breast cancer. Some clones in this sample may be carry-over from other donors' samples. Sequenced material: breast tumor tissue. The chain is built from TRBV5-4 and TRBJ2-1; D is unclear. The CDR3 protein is CASSLDSVGEQLF. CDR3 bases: TGTGCCAGCAGCTTGGACAGCGTTGGTGAGCAGCTCTTC.